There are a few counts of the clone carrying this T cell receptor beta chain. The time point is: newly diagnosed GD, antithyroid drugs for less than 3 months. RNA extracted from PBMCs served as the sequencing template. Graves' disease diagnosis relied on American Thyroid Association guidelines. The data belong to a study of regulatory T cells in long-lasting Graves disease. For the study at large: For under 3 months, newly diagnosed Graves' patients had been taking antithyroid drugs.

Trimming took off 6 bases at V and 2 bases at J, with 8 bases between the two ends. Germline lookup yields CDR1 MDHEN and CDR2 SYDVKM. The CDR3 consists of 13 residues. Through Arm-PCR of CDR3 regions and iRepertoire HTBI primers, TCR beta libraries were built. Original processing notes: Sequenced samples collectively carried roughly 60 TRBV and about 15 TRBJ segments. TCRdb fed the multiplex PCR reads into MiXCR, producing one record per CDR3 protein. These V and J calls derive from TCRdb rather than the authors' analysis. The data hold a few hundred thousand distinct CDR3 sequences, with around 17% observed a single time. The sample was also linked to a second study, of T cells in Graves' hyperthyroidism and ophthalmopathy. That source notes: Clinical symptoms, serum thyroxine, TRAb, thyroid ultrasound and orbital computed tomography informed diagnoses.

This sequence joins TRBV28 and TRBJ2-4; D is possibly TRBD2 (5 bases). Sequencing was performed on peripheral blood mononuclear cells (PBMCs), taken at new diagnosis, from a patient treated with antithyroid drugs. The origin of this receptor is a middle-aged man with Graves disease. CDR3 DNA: TGTGCCAGCAGGGAGGTTCCCAAAAACATTCAGTACTTC. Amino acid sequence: CASREVPKNIQYF.